Listed here is a single T cell receptor beta chain. In the authors' methods: Counts of nucleated cells, estimated from reference gene primer amplification, were obtained. The method was immunoSEQ multiplex PCR; TCRdb's version includes in-frame clones alone and lacks a portion of them. V and J calls and clone size come straight from that table; D and trimming were deduced from the DNA. Here the sample spans about 75,000 clones, approximately 87% being singletons. From germline, CDR1 is LNHDA and CDR2 SQIVND (reference sequence). The CDR3 runs to 16 residues. Losses at the gene ends were 4 bases for V and 8 bases for J; bases not matched to a gene: 11. These data are taken from a study of blood T cell repertoires in COVID-19. About the research overall: The United States, Italy and Spain provided the acute and convalescent COVID-19 samples. Sample material is recorded as cDNA or gDNA derived from T cells, B-cell-depleted T cells, or PBMCs.

Sequences were obtained from peripheral blood. The chain recombines TRBV19 with TRBJ1-2, with 12 bases fitting TRBD1. This receptor was identified in a human donor in a cohort sampled during active COVID-19. CDR3 protein: CASSRTTGTGGLGYTF. The CDR3 coding sequence is TGTGCCAGTAGTAGGACTACCGGGACAGGGGGCTTGGGCTACACCTTC. Supplemented by reference TRBV19 and TRBJ1-2, the full variable domain reads DGGITQSPKYLFRKEGQNVTLSCEQNLNHDAMYWYRQDPGQGLRLIYYSQIVNDFQKGDIAEGYSVSREKKESFPLTVTSAQKNPTAFYLCASSRTTGTGGLGYTFGSGTRLTVV.